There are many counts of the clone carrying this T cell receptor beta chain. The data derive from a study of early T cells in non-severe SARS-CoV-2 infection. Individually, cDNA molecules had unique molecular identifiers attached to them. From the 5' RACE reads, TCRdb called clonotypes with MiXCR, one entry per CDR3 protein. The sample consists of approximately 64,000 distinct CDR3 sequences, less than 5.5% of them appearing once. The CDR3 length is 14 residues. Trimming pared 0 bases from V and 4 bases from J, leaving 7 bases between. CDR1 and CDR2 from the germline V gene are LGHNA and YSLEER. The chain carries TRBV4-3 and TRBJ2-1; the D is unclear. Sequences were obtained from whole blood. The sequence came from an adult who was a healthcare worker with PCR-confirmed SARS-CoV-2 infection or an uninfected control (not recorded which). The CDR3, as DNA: TGCGCCAGCAGCCAAGATGACCCTTACAATGAGCAGTTCTTC. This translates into CASSQDDPYNEQFF.